The next 23 T cell receptor beta chains were all read from a single sample in a study of breast tumors, draining lymph nodes, adjacent tissues. Each CDR3 protein is one row after TCRdb ran MiXCR on the multiplex PCR reads. The data show roughly 11,000 distinct CDR3 sequences, with less than 70% seen just once and about a third held by the top ten. Sequencing input: breast tumor tissue. Every receptor here comes from a female donor with breast cancer. Some clones in this sample may be carry-over from other donors' samples.

This chain connects TRBV27 to TRBJ2-7, with 13 bases lining up with TRBD2. Germline trimming cut 10 bases from V and 6 bases from J; bases unmatched to any gene: 15. This CDR3 is 16 amino acids long. From germline, CDR1 is MNHEY and CDR2 SMNVEV (reference sequence). The CDR3 is CATSTLVGTSGAEQYF. The DNA of the CDR3 is TGTGCCACCAGCACCTTAGTTGGGACTAGCGGGGCCGAGCAGTACTTC.

This clonotype has at least ten counts. A much larger clonotype is one base distant, so this may be a read error. This chain uses TRBV6-1 with TRBJ2-2; TRBD2 matches at 8 bases. Trimming removed 5 bases from V and 3 bases from J; junction bases left unmatched: 2. Germline V lookup: CDR1 MNHNS, CDR2 SASEGT. CDR3 length equals 14 residues. This CDR3 reads CASSQLADTGELFF. In DNA form, the CDR3 reads TGTGCCAGCAGTCAACTAGCGGACACCGGGGAGCTGTTTTTT.

This clonotype was seen ten or more times. The V call is TRBV7-3, the J call TRBJ1-6; D remains unclear. The germline V gene encodes CDR1 SGHTA and CDR2 FQGTGA. CDR3 length: 13 residues. Trimming left V 2 bases short and J 8 bases short, with 7 bases between. DNA of the CDR3: TGTGCCAGCAGCTTAGGGAGGTATTCACCCCTCCACTTT. This encodes CASSLGRYSPLHF.

This chain links TRBV7-9 with TRBJ1-2; D unclear. V was trimmed by 1 base and J by 4 bases, leaving 7 bases between them. CDR3 length: 13 residues. Looked up from germline, CDR1 is SEHNR and CDR2 is FQNEAQ (reference sequence). CDR3 sequence: CASSLEVAYGYTF. In DNA, the CDR3 is TGTGCCAGCAGCTTAGAGGTCGCCTATGGCTACACCTTC.

Of note for this clonotype: At one boundary the junction diverges from the germline segment, which might be a read error. This sequence joins TRBV7-2 and TRBJ2-5, with TRBD2 matching 8 bases. This CDR3 region has 13 residues. Germline V gene lookup returns CDR1 SGHTA and CDR2 FQGNSA. The CDR3 sequence is CASSLPGGGTQSF. The CDR3 nucleotides are TGTGCCAGCAGCTTACCCGGGGGGGGGACCCAGTCCTTC.

This clonotype was observed a few times. The V call is TRBV5-6, the J call TRBJ2-1; 10 bases are shared with TRBD2. CDR1 SGHDT and CDR2 YYEEEE come from the germline V gene. Trimming took 1 base from V and 9 from J; bases not matched to a gene: 10. This CDR3 region has 16 residues. As DNA, the CDR3 is TGTGCCAGCAGCTTGCGGAGCGGGAGGGCCGCGAGTGAGCAGTTCTTC. Its protein product is CASSLRSGRAASEQFF.

This clonotype was found a few times. This chain uses TRBV9 with TRBJ2-2; perhaps TRBD2 as D (5 bases). The CDR3 has 14 residues. The V and J ends lost 0 bases and 5 bases respectively, with 8 bases between them. Germline CDR1 is SGDLS and CDR2 is YYNGEE. The CDR3 DNA reads as TGTGCCAGCAGCGTAGCCCCGGGGACCGGGGAGCTGTTTTTT. Translating it yields CASSVAPGTGELFF.

Notes on this clonotype: Because the CDR3 is missing its conserved closing phenylalanine or tryptophan, this is likely a read error. This sequence joins TRBV7-2 and TRBJ2-7; 8 bases match TRBD1. Germline loops: CDR1 SGHTA, CDR2 FQGNSA. The V segment lost 2 bases and the J segment 6 bases; nucleotides outside the gene matches: 0. There are 12 residues in the CDR3. In nucleotides, the CDR3 is TGTGCCAGCAGCTTAACAGGGGGCGAGCAGTACCTC. This translates into CASSLTGGEQYL.

This clonotype showed up just once. This chain connects TRBV7-3 to TRBJ2-1; a possible D gene is TRBD1 (7 bases). CDR1 and CDR2 (germline): SGHTA, FQGTGA. V lost 3 bases and J lost 5, with 14 bases in between. This CDR3 region has 15 residues. This CDR3 reads CASSFQGGPNNEQFF. CDR3 sequence (DNA): TGTGCCAGCAGCTTTCAGGGGGGCCCAAACAATGAGCAGTTCTTC.

This clonotype was counted at least ten times. V is TRBV9 and J is TRBJ1-3, with TRBD1 identical over 9 bases. V was pared by 4 bases and J by 0 bases, with 5 bases of the junction left unmatched. The germline V gene has CDR1 SGDLS and CDR2 YYNGEE. The CDR3 loop spans 16 amino acids. For the CDR3, the DNA is TGTGCCAGCAGCCAAGGACAGGGGCGCTCTGGAAACACCATATATTTT. Its protein product is CASSQGQGRSGNTIYF.

In regard to this clonotype: The CDR3 end shows no conserved phenylalanine or tryptophan, and so a read error is likely. The chain uses TRBV7-6 and TRBJ2-1, with 11 bases fitting TRBD1. CDR1 is SGHVS and CDR2 is FNYEAQ in the germline V gene. The CDR3 is made up of 19 amino acids. This chain's CDR3 is CASSLEWTGGPSSYDEQFS. Here the CDR3 DNA reads TGTGCCAGCAGCTTAGAGTGGACAGGGGGCCCTAGCTCCTACGATGAGCAGTTCTCC.

This clonotype was seen more than once but under ten times. The V call is TRBV7-3, the J call TRBJ1-6; no clear D. CDR3 length: 14 residues. Trimming pared 8 bases from V and 7 bases from J, leaving 15 bases between. Germline lookup yields CDR1 SGHTA and CDR2 FQGTGA. CDR3 protein: CASSNGLGNSPLHF. The CDR3 DNA is TGTGCCAGCTCCAACGGGTTGGGGAATTCACCCCTCCACTTT.

The V gene is TRBV5-1, the J gene TRBJ2-1; 10 positions agree with TRBD2. The V and J ends lost 0 bases and 4 bases, in that order; junction bases with no gene match: 7. The CDR3 spans 17 residues. CDR1 is SGHRS, CDR2 YFSETQ, per germline. The DNA for the CDR3 is TGCGCCAGCAGCTTGGCGACTAGCGGGCAGACATACAATGAGCAGTTCTTC. Translation gives CASSLATSGQTYNEQFF.

This clonotype is classed as medium-sized. The chain joins TRBV4-3 to TRBJ1-2, with 8 bases identical to TRBD1. Germline trimming cut 0 bases from V and 0 bases from J; bases unmatched to any gene: 6. The CDR3 extends over 17 amino acids. Germline CDR1 LGHNA, CDR2 YSLEER. The CDR3 bases are TGCGCCAGCAGCCAAGATTGGGGGACAGGTGCTAACTATGGCTACACCTTC. Its protein is CASSQDWGTGANYGYTF.

V and J are TRBV9 and TRBJ1-4; 8 bases line up with TRBD1. From germline, CDR1 is SGDLS and CDR2 YYNGEE. The CDR3 has 15 residues. Trimming took 3 bases from V and 8 from J; bases not matched to a gene: 9. CDR3 nucleotide sequence: TGTGCCAGCAGCGACCCGACAGGGGCGACCGAAAAACTGTTTTTT. It is translated as CASSDPTGATEKLFF.

This chain links TRBV20-1 with TRBJ2-3; unclear D gene. Trimming took 3 bases from V and 6 from J, leaving 10 bases between them. In germline, CDR1 is DFQATT, CDR2 SNEGSKA (reference sequence). The CDR3 extends over 12 amino acids. The CDR3 DNA reads TGCAGTGCTAGCCTTCTTAGGGATACGCAGTATTTT. It is translated as CSASLLRDTQYF.

The V gene is TRBV18, the J gene TRBJ2-3; the match to TRBD2 covers 7 bases. The CDR3 spans 16 residues. J was trimmed by 5 bases and V by 6 bases; bases with no gene match: 14. Germline CDR1 is KGHSH and CDR2 is LQKENI. The CDR3 loop reads CASSFRQRGEVDTQYF. The CDR3 region has the DNA TGTGCCAGCTCCTTTCGGCAGCGGGGAGAGGTAGATACGCAGTATTTT.

The rearrangement uses TRBV10-3 and TRBJ2-3; the match to TRBD2 covers 9 bases. CDR3 length: 14 residues. Per germline, CDR1 ENHRY and CDR2 SYGVKD. With V trimmed by 4 bases and J by 6 bases, 5 bases remained unmatched. CDR3 sequence: CAISGRAGGDTQYF. CDR3 DNA: TGTGCCATCAGTGGAAGAGCGGGGGGCGATACGCAGTATTTT.

Concerning this clonotype itself: A read error is possible here, since a much larger clone lies one base away. This chain joins TRBV20-1 and TRBJ1-1, with 9 bases aligning to TRBD1. J was trimmed by 6 bases and V by 2 bases; bases with no gene match: 7. Germline loops: CDR1 DFQATT, CDR2 SNEGSKA (reference sequence). The CDR3 is 14 amino acids. The CDR3 here is CSARPGTGSAEAFF. The CDR3 bases are TGCAGTGCTAGACCCGGGACAGGGAGCGCTGAAGCTTTCTTT.

As regards this clonotype: The junction and the germline gene differ at one end; a read error may be behind it. V is TRBV7-7 and J is TRBJ2-3; TRBD1 agrees at 8 bases. The CDR3 totals 15 residues. The germline V gene encodes CDR1 SSHAT and CDR2 FNYEAQ (reference sequence). CDR3 sequence: CASSRRGLSTDTQYF. The CDR3 region has the DNA TGTGCTAGCAGCCGCAGGGGGCTGAGCACAGATACGCAGTATTTT.

This clonotype is categorized as medium-sized (0.01 to 0.1%). The chain joins TRBV29-1 to TRBJ1-2; D call uncertain. V was trimmed by 0 bases and J by 2 bases, leaving 10 bases between them. The CDR3 sequence is 14 residues long. Germline V CDR1 and CDR2: SQVTM, ANQGSEA. The CDR3, as DNA: TGCAGCGTTGAAGATGAGGCGCGGAACTATGGCTACACCTTC. Protein: CSVEDEARNYGYTF.

The rearrangement uses TRBV6-5 and TRBJ2-3, with 9 bases lining up with TRBD2. The CDR3 has 16 residues. V shed 5 bases and J 4 bases; nucleotides not matched to a gene: 10. In germline, CDR1 is MNHEY, CDR2 SVGAGI. In DNA, the CDR3 is TGTGCCAGCAGTCAGGCGGGGGGGCCGGGACCAGATACGCAGTATTTT. Translated, it gives CASSQAGGPGPDTQYF.

This clonotype was observed many times. Here the CDR3 reads CASSILQADTQYF. CDR3 nucleotides: TGTGCCAGTAGTATCCTGCAAGCAGATACGCAGTATTTT. The chain employs TRBV19 and TRBJ2-3; no clear D gene. CDR3 length: 13 residues. CDR1 and CDR2 (germline): LNHDA, SQIVND (reference sequence). The V end lost 3 bases, the J end lost 4 bases, and 8 bases lay between the germline ends.